The rows below give T cell receptor beta chains drawn from one sample of a study of T cells in localized non-small cell lung cancer. Measured with immunoSEQ multiplex PCR; TCRdb has only the in-frame clones, and not every one. The repertoire holds tens of thousands of clones, over 85% seen once, with around 7% in the top ten. The material was peripheral blood, obtained before any cancer treatment. These receptors all come from an older male donor with stage I squamous cell lung carcinoma. Each CDR3 is given with its conserved first and last residue. Each record gives: V gene, clone size, J gene, D gene, CDR3 DNA, CDR3 protein. The D gene is left open where the match is weak. Clone size is not always given. Where it is, it says once, few, many or a class for expanded clones.

TRBV7-3	NA	TRBJ2-5	TRBD2	TGTGCCAGCAGCCCCGGACTAGCGGGGGGTCAAGAGACCCAGTACTTC	CASSPGLAGGQETQYF
TRBV18	NA	TRBJ2-7	NA	TGTGCCAGCTCAAGAGGGAGCTACGAGCAGTACTTC	CASSRGSYEQYF
TRBV13	NA	TRBJ1-1	NA	TGTGCCAGCAGCTGGCGTCCTTCTGGGAACACTGAAGCTTTCTTT	CASSWRPSGNTEAFF
TRBV7-2	NA	TRBJ1-5	NA	TGTGCCAGCAGCGATTATTCAGGGGTCAATCAGCCCCAGCATTTT	CASSDYSGVNQPQHF
TRBV25-1	NA	TRBJ1-1	NA	TGTGCCAGCCTATCTACAAGTCACACTGAAGCTTTCTTT	CASLSTSHTEAFF
TRBV6-1	NA	TRBJ2-3	NA	TGTGCCAGCAGTGAAGGGTCGGGGGGCCAAGATACGCAGTATTTT	CASSEGSGGQDTQYF
TRBV19	NA	TRBJ1-5	NA	TGTGCCAGTACAGTGTCCATCAATCAGCCCCAGCATTTT	CASTVSINQPQHF
TRBV27	once	TRBJ1-2	TRBD1	TGTGCCAGCAGTTATGACAGGGGGCTTTATGGCTACACCTTC	CASSYDRGLYGYTF
TRBV28	NA	TRBJ2-5	NA	TGTGCCAGCAGTGAGGGAAGGGAGACCCAGTACTTC	CASSEGRETQYF
TRBV18	NA	TRBJ1-3	TRBD1	TGTGCCAGCTCACCTTTATCCGGGACAGAGGCGGGAAACACCATATATTTT	CASSPLSGTEAGNTIYF
TRBV5-8	NA	TRBJ1-1	NA	TGTGCCAGCAGCTTTGGTGGTAACGCTGAAGCTTTCTTT	CASSFGGNAEAFF
TRBV14	NA	TRBJ1-3	NA	TGTGCCAGCAGCCAAGGGGGAACGGTCTCTGGAAACACCATATATTTT	CASSQGGTVSGNTIYF
TRBV27	NA	TRBJ1-5	NA	TGTGCTGCGGGGGGAAATAGCAATCAGCCCCAGCATTTT	CAAGGNSNQPQHF
TRBV7-9	NA	TRBJ2-6	TRBD1	TGTGCCAGCAGCTTAGCGGGAGGGACAGGGGGCGCTGGGGCCAACGTCCTGACTTTC	CASSLAGGTGGAGANVLTF
TRBV21-1	NA	TRBJ1-6	NA	TGTGCCAGCAGCAAAGGAAGGGACAACAATAATTCACCCCTCCACTTT	CASSKGRDNNNSPLHF
TRBV18	NA	TRBJ1-2	NA	TGTGCCAGCTCACCCCCAGGGAATTATGGCTACACCTTC	CASSPPGNYGYTF
TRBV7-9	NA	TRBJ2-7	TRBD2	TGTGCCAGCAGCTTGAATAGCGGGGGGGCCGGCGAGCAGTACTTC	CASSLNSGGAGEQYF
TRBV5-4	NA	TRBJ2-1	TRBD2	TGTGCCAGCAGCTTGGAACTAGCGGCTTTGAATGAGCAGTTCTTC	CASSLELAALNEQFF
TRBV4-2	once	TRBJ1-2	NA	TGTGCCAGCAGCCAAGGGTTATCGCGGACAGCCTATGGCTACACCTTC	CASSQGLSRTAYGYTF
TRBV4-3	NA	TRBJ1-4	NA	TGCGCCAGCAGCCAAGTTTCGGCTTCAACTAATGAAAAACTGTTTTTT	CASSQVSASTNEKLFF
TRBV7-3	NA	TRBJ1-6	TRBD1	TGTGCCAGCAGCCTCACCCGACAGGGTAGCTCACCCCTCCACTTT	CASSLTRQGSSPLHF
TRBV6-5	NA	TRBJ2-5	TRBD1	TGTGCCAGCAGTTACTCACCCACAGGGGTAGCAGAGACCCAGTACTTC	CASSYSPTGVAETQYF
TRBV20-1	NA	TRBJ1-1	NA	TGCAGTGCCCCAAGGGGCACTGAAGCTTTCTTT	CSAPRGTEAFF
TRBV10-3	NA	TRBJ2-2	NA	TGTGCCATCAGCAAGGACACTCCAGACACCGGGGAGCTGTTTTTT	CAISKDTPDTGELFF
TRBV5-1	NA	TRBJ1-6	TRBD1	TGCGCCAGCAGGCCTTCGCCGGGACAGACAAATTCACCCCTCCACTTT	CASRPSPGQTNSPLHF
TRBV2	NA	TRBJ2-7	NA	TGTGCCAGCACAGACCCGATAAATTCCTACGAGCAGTACTTC	CASTDPINSYEQYF